One and the same sample provided the 14 T cell receptor beta chains below, sequenced in a study of T cell responses to AZD1222 COVID-19 vaccine. Some clones are missing from TCRdb's copy, which holds only in-frame ones; the method was immunoSEQ multiplex PCR. The top ten clones hold about 1.6% of a sample with roughly 160,000 clones, about nine tenths of them seen once. Here the sequenced sample was peripheral blood, taken on day 0 of AZD1222 vaccination. These receptors all stem from an adult in good health.

The chain joins TRBV28 to TRBJ2-3; 12 nucleotides align to TRBD2. With 3 bases clipped from V and 3 bases from J, the junction kept 7 bases outside the gene matches. CDR3 size: 17 residues. The germline V gene encodes CDR1 MDHEN and CDR2 SYDVKM. The CDR3 loop is CASSFGLLAGGTDTQYF. For the CDR3, the DNA is TGTGCCAGCAGTTTCGGGCTACTAGCGGGAGGAACAGATACGCAGTATTTT.

The gene calls are TRBV5-8 and TRBJ1-3; D remains ambiguous. The CDR3 consists of 13 residues. Per the germline V gene, CDR1 is SGHTS and CDR2 is YDEGEE. Trimming removed 7 bases from V and 0 bases from J, with 8 bases in between. The CDR3 here is CASEADSGNTIYF. CDR3 bases: TGTGCCAGCGAGGCCGACTCTGGAAACACCATATATTTT.

This clone appeared a single time. This sequence joins TRBV15 and TRBJ1-2; D is possibly TRBD1 (5 bases). CDR3 size: 13 residues. V gave up 0 bases and J gave up 8 bases, with 10 bases separating them. Germline V CDR1 and CDR2: LNHNV, YYDKDF (reference sequence). CDR3 bases: TGTGCCACCAGCAGAGATCGGGGGGACGGCTACACCTTC. Translation: CATSRDRGDGYTF.

The chain has TRBV7-9 and TRBJ2-5; D unresolved. Germline loops: CDR1 SEHNR, CDR2 FQNEAQ (reference sequence). Trimming removed 6 bases from V and 5 bases from J, with 10 bases in between. The CDR3 covers 12 residues. In DNA, the CDR3 is TGTGCCAGCAGAGCGCGAACGGAGACCCAGTACTTC. Protein: CASRARTETQYF.

Here the CDR3 reads CASSQGQFSGANVLTF. The CDR3 bases are TGCGCCAGCAGCCAAGGGCAATTCTCTGGGGCCAACGTCCTGACTTTC. The genes are TRBV4-1 and TRBJ2-6, with D hard to call. Trimming left V 1 base short and J 0 bases short, with 7 bases between. CDR1 and CDR2 from the germline V gene are MGHRA and YSYEKL. The CDR3 has 16 amino acids.

The J gene is TRBJ1-1, the V gene TRBV12-3 or TRBV12-4; no clear D gene. This CDR3 contains 13 residues. Trimming removed 2 bases at V and 1 base at J, with 5 bases between. CDR3 protein: CASSLSRNTEAFF. Here the CDR3 DNA reads TGTGCCAGCAGTTTAAGCCGGAACACTGAAGCTTTCTTT.

The chain combines TRBV7-2 with TRBJ2-1, with 12 nucleotides matching TRBD2. Per the germline V gene, CDR1 is SGHTA and CDR2 is FQGNSA. The CDR3 has 16 amino acids. V shed 5 bases and J 2 bases; nucleotides not matched to a gene: 4. CDR3 loop: CASSPTSGGTYNEQFF. For the CDR3, the DNA is TGTGCCAGCAGCCCCACTAGCGGGGGGACCTACAATGAGCAGTTCTTC.

The V call is TRBV28, the J call TRBJ1-1; D remains unclear. The CDR3 has 12 residues. Germline V gene lookup returns CDR1 MDHEN and CDR2 SYDVKM. V lost 1 base and J lost 11, with 11 bases in between. CDR3 amino acids: CASSLSVPGAFF. As DNA, the CDR3 is TGTGCCAGCAGTTTATCAGTCCCCGGGGCTTTCTTT.

The genes are TRBV7-8 and TRBJ2-2; D remains ambiguous. This CDR3 has 16 amino acids. The V and J ends lost 3 bases and 6 bases respectively, with 17 bases between them. Germline lookup yields CDR1 SGHVS and CDR2 FQNEAQ. This CDR3 reads CASSFATHLGAGELFF. The CDR3 DNA sequence: TGTGCCAGCAGCTTTGCAACCCACCTCGGAGCCGGGGAGCTGTTTTTT. Drawing the rest from reference TRBV7-8 and TRBJ2-2, the complete variable domain is GAGVSQSPRYKVAKRGQDVALRCDPISGHVSLFWYQQALGQGPEFLTYFQNEAQLDKSGLPSDRFFAERPEGSVSTLKIQRTQQEDSAVYLCASSFATHLGAGELFFGEGSRLTVL.

The chain employs TRBV6-1 and TRBJ2-7; D call uncertain. Germline V gene lookup returns CDR1 MNHNS and CDR2 SASEGT. Trimming stripped 2 bases from V and 3 bases from J, with 8 bases between. The CDR3 is made up of 13 amino acids. The CDR3: CASSESVSYEQYF. Here the CDR3 DNA reads TGTGCCAGCAGTGAATCGGTGAGCTACGAGCAGTACTTC.

The rearrangement joins TRBV18 to TRBJ1-3, with TRBD1 as a possible D gene (6 bases). Germline CDR1 reads KGHSH; CDR2 reads LQKENI. CDR3 size: 17 residues. Trimming cost V 2 bases and J 2 bases, with 16 bases left between them. CDR3 region: CASSPLGPGAAGNTIYF. Here the CDR3 DNA reads TGTGCCAGCTCACCATTAGGACCGGGGGCGGCTGGAAACACCATATATTTT.

This rearrangement joins TRBV19 to TRBJ1-2; D unresolved. Germline V gene sequence: CDR1 LNHDA, CDR2 SQIVND (reference sequence). The CDR3 is made up of 15 amino acids. Trimming left V 7 bases short and J 0 bases short, with 15 bases between. CDR3 sequence reads: CASNNPGEANYGYTF. The CDR3, as DNA: TGTGCCAGTAATAATCCGGGTGAGGCTAACTATGGCTACACCTTC. Full variable domain (outside the CDR3, taken from reference TRBV19 and TRBJ1-2): DGGITQSPKYLFRKEGQNVTLSCEQNLNHDAMYWYRQDPGQGLRLIYYSQIVNDFQKGDIAEGYSVSREKKESFPLTVTSAQKNPTAFYLCASNNPGEANYGYTFGSGTRLTVV.

The chain is built from TRBV5-1 and TRBJ2-4; 13 nucleotides line up with TRBD2. The CDR3 consists of 17 residues. Germline assignment: CDR1 SGHRS and CDR2 YFSETQ. The trim removed 4 bases at V and 4 bases at J, leaving 8 bases unmatched. The CDR3 coding sequence is TGCGCCAGCAGCCCCCGGACTAGCGGGAGTCCTAAAAACATTCAGTACTTC. It yields the protein CASSPRTSGSPKNIQYF.

This clone appeared a single time. This chain joins TRBV7-3 and TRBJ2-6; 8 bases map to TRBD1. Germline trimming cut 6 bases from V and 0 bases from J; bases unmatched to any gene: 7. Germline CDR1 SGHTA, CDR2 FQGTGA. The CDR3 has 17 amino acids. In nucleotides, the CDR3 is TGTGCCAGCAGTCCCGGGCAGGGGGCCTCTGGGGCCAACGTCCTGACTTTC. Translation gives CASSPGQGASGANVLTF.